This T cell receptor (beta chain) was found in a study of T cell repertoires in cytomegalovirus infection. From germline, CDR1 is LGHNA and CDR2 YNFKEQ. The CDR3 loop spans 11 amino acids. V was clipped by 1 base and J by 5 bases, with 3 bases between them. TCRdb reanalysed the reads using MiXCR and keeps one entry per CDR3 protein. The table shows under 100,000 distinct CDR3 sequences, with around 3.4% occurring only once. This clonotype was observed at least ten times. The chain uses TRBV4-2 and TRBJ2-7; D not resolved. Input material: PBMCs. The sequence derives from a human donor in good health (CMV status not recorded). Some clones in this sample may be carry-over from other donors' samples. The CDR3: CASSQGHEQYF. Here the CDR3 DNA reads TGTGCCAGCAGCCAAGGTCACGAGCAGTACTTC.